This is a list of T cell receptor beta chains from one sample in a study of Graves' ophthalmopathy and Graves' hyperthyroidism. TCRdb itself ran the multiplex PCR reads through MiXCR, one entry per CDR3 protein. The sample consists of 200,000 to 250,000 distinct CDR3 sequences, around 30% of them appearing once. Sequenced sample: peripheral blood. These receptors were taken from a man aged 45-60 years with Graves' ophthalmopathy. Both conserved end residues are part of each CDR3. A D gene is named only where the DNA matches it firmly. Expanded clones are given a class, and other clones once, few, many or no size at all.

NA,TRBV10-3,TRBD2,TRBJ2-7,TGTGCCATCAGTGAGTTGGCGGGAGGGCGGTCGGATGAGCAGTACTTC,CAISELAGGRSDEQYF
many,TRBV19,NA,TRBJ1-2,TGTGCCAGTAGTGCGCCGGGACGGAATTTCCATGGCTACACCTTC,CASSAPGRNFHGYTF
few,TRBV6-1,NA,TRBJ1-1,TGTGCCAGCAGTGAATGGAGGGCGGGAGCTTTCTTT,CASSEWRAGAFF
many,TRBV7-8,TRBD2,TRBJ2-5,TGTGCCAGCAGCTTAGGTCAACTAGCGGGAGTCTCGGAGACCCAGTACTTC,CASSLGQLAGVSETQYF
NA,TRBV6-1,TRBD2,TRBJ2-7,TGTGCCAGCAGTGACGGACTAGCGGGAGGCCACGAGCAGTACTTC,CASSDGLAGGHEQYF
many,TRBV28,TRBD2,TRBJ2-3,TGTGCCAGCAGTTCCCCGAGGATGATAAGCGGGAGGGCCACAGATACGCAGTATTTT,CASSSPRMISGRATDTQYF
many,TRBV6-5,TRBD2,TRBJ2-7,TGTGCCAGCAGTTACTCGACTAGCGGATTCGCCGCCGAGCAGTACTTC,CASSYSTSGFAAEQYF
many,TRBV3-1,TRBD1,TRBJ2-2,TGTGCCAGCAGCCAAACGTGGACAGGGGGCAAGGTTTTTATTACCGGGGAGCTGTTTTTT,CASSQTWTGGKVFITGELFF
many,TRBV12-3/TRBV12-4,TRBD2,TRBJ2-7,TGTGCCAGCAGTTTCTCCGGGAGGGCCTCCGAGCAGTACTTC,CASSFSGRASEQYF
NA,TRBV15,NA,TRBJ1-1,TGTGCCACCAGCAGGTTTAGGGATTCGAACACTGAAGCTTTCTTT,CATSRFRDSNTEAFF
few,TRBV9,NA,TRBJ1-1,TGTGCCAGCAGCGTAGCTCAAAACACTGAAGCTTTCTTT,CASSVAQNTEAFF
NA,TRBV6-5,NA,TRBJ1-2,TGTGCCAGCAGTTACTCGACGGTAAACTATGGCTACACCTTC,CASSYSTVNYGYTF
NA,TRBV28,NA,TRBJ2-7,TGTGCCAGCAGTCGCGGGCCCTCCTACGAGCAGTACTTC,CASSRGPSYEQYF
NA,TRBV10-1,TRBD2,TRBJ2-7,TGCGCCAGCAGTGAGGGACTAGCGGGAGGGATGTACGAGCAGTACTTC,CASSEGLAGGMYEQYF
NA,TRBV12-3/TRBV12-4,NA,TRBJ1-2,TGTGCCAGCAGTTCGAACCCTGGCAGGCACCGACGTTATGGCTACACCTTC,CASSSNPGRHRRYGYTF
NA,TRBV28,NA,TRBJ1-5,TGTGCCAGCAGCTGGGGGATAGACAATCAGCCCCAGCATTTT,CASSWGIDNQPQHF
many,TRBV6-2/TRBV6-3,NA,TRBJ2-7,TGTGCCAGCAGTTACCCCAGGGGAACCTCCTACGAGCAGTACTTC,CASSYPRGTSYEQYF
many,TRBV4-2,TRBD1,TRBJ1-2,TGTGCCAGCTTTGGAGGGACAGGGGAGGTCTATGGCTACACCTTC,CASFGGTGEVYGYTF
NA,TRBV6-1,TRBD1,TRBJ1-5,TGTGCCAGCTCGGGACAGGGGGTTAATCAGCCCCAGCATTTT,CASSGQGVNQPQHF
NA,TRBV7-2,NA,TRBJ1-1,TGTGCCAGCAGCCGGGGACGAACTGAAGCTTTCTTT,CASSRGRTEAFF
NA,TRBV12-3/TRBV12-4,TRBD1,TRBJ1-1,TGTGCCAGCAGACCCCGCGACAGGGGTTTGGTAGCTTTCTTT,CASRPRDRGLVAFF
many,TRBV19,NA,TRBJ2-2,TGTGCCAGTAGTATCCCTAGCGTCAGTGGGACCGGGGAGCTGTTTTTT,CASSIPSVSGTGELFF
NA,TRBV6-1,TRBD1,TRBJ1-1,TGTGCCAGCATGTGGGACAGGGAGTCGAACACTGAAGCTTTCTTT,CASMWDRESNTEAFF
many,TRBV29-1,TRBD1,TRBJ2-7,TGCAGCGTTGAAGACCCCGGACAGGGAGGTCCTGACGAGCAGTACTTC,CSVEDPGQGGPDEQYF
many,TRBV5-5,NA,TRBJ2-5,TGTGCCAGCAGCTCTCCGGACCTGGACGAGACCCAGTACTTC,CASSSPDLDETQYF
many,TRBV9,NA,TRBJ2-7,TGTGCCAGCAGCGTTTCTACTAGCACCTACGAGCAGTACTTC,CASSVSTSTYEQYF
many,TRBV5-1,TRBD1,TRBJ2-7,TGCGCCAGTAGTACAGGGGACGTGTACGAGCAGTACTTC,CASSTGDVYEQYF
many,TRBV20-1,TRBD1,TRBJ1-6,TGCAGTGCTAGAGGGAGGACAGGGCTTAATTCACCCCTCCACTTT,CSARGRTGLNSPLHF
NA,TRBV6-1,TRBD1,TRBJ1-1,TGTGCCAGCAGTGCTCATCAACAGGGGTACACTGAAGCTTTCTTT,CASSAHQQGYTEAFF
many,TRBV18,NA,TRBJ1-1,TGTGCCAGCTCACTCCATCGGGACACTGAAGCTTTCTTT,CASSLHRDTEAFF
NA,TRBV6-2/TRBV6-3,TRBD1,TRBJ1-1,TGTGCCAGCAGACGGACAGGGGGGGGAACTGAAGCTTTCTTT,CASRRTGGGTEAFF
many,TRBV12-3/TRBV12-4,NA,TRBJ2-5,TGTGCCAGCAGTTTTTCCGGGGGCAAAGAGACCCAGTACTTC,CASSFSGGKETQYF
many,TRBV6-2/TRBV6-3,TRBD2,TRBJ2-7,TGTGCCAGCAGTTACTCGAGGGGAAGAGGACTGGCGGGGGCCTACGAGCAGTACTTC,CASSYSRGRGLAGAYEQYF
few,TRBV12-3/TRBV12-4,NA,TRBJ1-1,TGTGCCAGCAGCGGGACATGGTGGACTGAAGCTTTCTTT,CASSGTWWTEAFF
NA,TRBV6-2/TRBV6-3,TRBD1,TRBJ1-1,TGTGCCAGCAGTTACGACAGGGTGGCCGCTTTCTTT,CASSYDRVAAFF
NA,TRBV6-1,NA,TRBJ2-2,TGTGCCAGCGGGCCCCGGAACACCGGGGAGCTGTTTTTT,CASGPRNTGELFF
many,TRBV28,NA,TRBJ2-5,TGTGCCAGCAGCCCCCCGGCGAGAGAGACCCAGTACTTC,CASSPPARETQYF
many,TRBV5-1,TRBD1,TRBJ2-7,TGCGCCAGCAGCATAGATACAGGGGCTAGCTCCATATACGAGCAGTACTTC,CASSIDTGASSIYEQYF
many,TRBV7-8,NA,TRBJ1-2,TGTGCCAGCAGCTTGAGGGGGACCTGGGGCTACACCTTC,CASSLRGTWGYTF
many,TRBV6-1,NA,TRBJ2-2,TGTGCCACGAGGAACACCGGGGAGCTGTTTTTT,CATRNTGELFF
NA,TRBV7-9,NA,TRBJ2-5,TGTGCCAGCAGCTCCAGAAGCGGGGAGACCCAGTACTTC,CASSSRSGETQYF
many,TRBV28,TRBD1,TRBJ1-2,TGTGCCACCCCAGGGGGGGACTATGGCTACACCTTC,CATPGGDYGYTF
NA,TRBV6-2/TRBV6-3,TRBD1,TRBJ2-7,TGTGCCAGCAGGAAGCCGGGACAGGGGCACCCGGTCTTATTC,CASRKPGQGHPVLF
NA,TRBV28,TRBD2,TRBJ2-5,TGTGCCAGCAGTCAGACTAGCGGGAGGGCCTCGTGGCAAGAGACCCAGTACTTC,CASSQTSGRASWQETQYF
many,TRBV6-1,NA,TRBJ2-7,TGTGCCAGCAGTGAACTTGAAGGTTCCTACGAGCAGTACTTC,CASSELEGSYEQYF
many,TRBV18,NA,TRBJ1-5,TGTGCCAGCTCACCACCGTCTTCAGTCGCCCAGCATTTT,CASSPPSSVAQHF
many,TRBV24-1,TRBD2,TRBJ2-7,TGTGCCACCAGTGATCGGGGAGGGGTCGAGCAGTACTTC,CATSDRGGVEQYF
many,TRBV28,TRBD1,TRBJ1-2,TGTGCCAGCAGTTCGGGACAGTCGGGCGGCTATGGCTACACCTTC,CASSSGQSGGYGYTF